This T cell receptor beta chain was obtained from a study of blood T cell repertoires in COVID-19. Study details: T cells, B-cell-depleted T cells, or PBMCs supplied cDNA or gDNA.

As concerns this clone: The sample has other DNA sequences that encode this CDR3 too.

The repertoire was sequenced with immunoSEQ multiplex PCR; TCRdb's copy has only in-frame clones and lacks some. This table holds fewer than 300,000 clones, over 75% found once. The CDR3 is 11 amino acids. V lost 0 bases and J 6 bases, leaving 5 bases between the germline ends. The germline V gene has CDR1 SQVTM and CDR2 ANQGSEA. Input material: peripheral blood. The sequence was obtained from a man younger than 30 with active or convalescent COVID-19. The chain combines TRBV29-1 with TRBJ1-2; tentatively, D is TRBD1 (5 bases). In nucleotides, the CDR3 is TGCAGCGTTGAAGAAGGGGATGGCTACACCTTC. Encoded protein: CSVEEGDGYTF.